Each of the 9 T cell receptor beta chains below was sequenced from the same sample in a study of blood T cell repertoires in COVID-19. Libraries were prepared by immunoSEQ multiplex PCR; TCRdb keeps only in-frame clonotypes and omits some of them. The sample shows roughly 340,000 clones, 80% to 90% of them seen only once. The sequenced material came from peripheral blood. The receptors here all came from a woman under 40 with COVID-19, enrolled during active disease.

The chain carries TRBV11-3 and TRBJ2-5, with D possibly being TRBD2 (6 bases). The V and J ends lost 4 bases and 3 bases respectively, with 15 bases between them. The CDR3 extends over 15 amino acids. Germline CDR1 SGHNT, CDR2 YENEEA. The CDR3 protein is CASSWPRGRKETQYF. For the CDR3, the DNA is TGTGCCAGCAGCTGGCCGCGGGGCAGAAAAGAGACCCAGTACTTC.

The rearrangement joins TRBV9 to TRBJ1-3; D is undetermined. Germline loops: CDR1 SGDLS, CDR2 YYNGEE. CDR3 length: 15 residues. Trimming cost V 3 bases and J 1 base, with 11 bases left between them. The CDR3 reads CASSGRGGSGNTIYF. The CDR3 DNA reads as TGTGCCAGCAGCGGGAGAGGAGGGTCTGGAAACACCATATATTTT.

In its sample, this clone was seen a few times. J is TRBJ2-7 and V is TRBV10-2; 7 nucleotides align to TRBD2. Trimming removed 0 bases from V and 6 bases from J; junction bases left unmatched: 17. The CDR3 contains 18 residues. From germline, CDR1 is WSHSY and CDR2 SAAADI. The CDR3 DNA reads TGCGCCAGCAGTGAGTCGATGGTGGTTGCGGGAGCGTCCCTCGAGCAGTACGTC. Protein product: CASSESMVVAGASLEQYV.

The chain employs TRBV6-5 and TRBJ2-7; 10 bases align to TRBD1. This CDR3 spans 14 amino acids. After removal of 5 bases from V and 5 bases from J, the junction contained 6 bases not matched to a gene. The germline V gene has CDR1 MNHEY and CDR2 SVGAGI. CDR3 sequence reads: CASSPRQGADEQYF. The CDR3 DNA sequence: TGTGCCAGCAGTCCCAGACAGGGGGCGGACGAGCAGTACTTC.

This clone appeared a few times. This CDR3 is CASSYAGGTDTQYF. Here the CDR3 DNA reads TGTGCCAGCAGTTACGCGGGGGGCACAGATACGCAGTATTTT. This chain connects TRBV6-5 to TRBJ2-3, with 7 bases matching TRBD2. The junction had 0 bases not matched to a gene; V was cut back by 2 bases and J by 1 base. The length of the CDR3 is 14 residues. Germline-derived CDR1 and CDR2 are MNHEY and SVGAGI.

V usage is TRBV10-3 and J usage is TRBJ1-1; no firm D call. The CDR3 consists of 13 residues. The germline CDR1 and CDR2 sequences are ENHRY and SYGVKD. V shed 6 bases and J shed 4 bases, with 12 bases lying between them. The CDR3 is CAIRGSAGTEAFF. CDR3 coding DNA: TGTGCCATCAGGGGCTCTGCGGGCACTGAAGCTTTCTTT.

The rearrangement links TRBV7-8 to TRBJ1-5, with a possible D match to TRBD1 (6 bases). This CDR3 is 14 amino acids long. Germline CDR1 SGHVS, CDR2 FQNEAQ. V was trimmed by 5 bases and J by 2 bases, leaving 10 bases between them. The CDR3: CASSPHRGNQPQHF. The CDR3 region has the DNA TGTGCCAGCAGCCCTCACAGGGGCAATCAGCCCCAGCATTTT.

The chain uses TRBV4-2 and TRBJ2-1; 10 bases line up with TRBD2. The CDR3 has 21 amino acids. In germline, CDR1 is LGHNA, CDR2 YNFKEQ. V was clipped by 1 base and J by 0 bases; unmatched bases: 15. CDR3 sequence: CASSQGGLATTIFTSYNEQFF. CDR3 bases: TGTGCCAGCAGCCAAGGGGGACTAGCGACCACGATCTTTACCTCCTACAATGAGCAGTTCTTC.

The CDR3 loop reads CASSIRVASGRAIQYF. The DNA for the CDR3 is TGTGCCAGCAGCATCCGGGTGGCTAGCGGGAGAGCAATCCAGTACTTC. This sequence joins TRBV28 and TRBJ2-4; TRBD2 agrees at 10 bases. The CDR3 spans 16 residues. Trimming took 6 bases from V and 13 from J; bases not matched to a gene: 18. The V gene's germline CDR1 is MDHEN and CDR2 SYDVKM.